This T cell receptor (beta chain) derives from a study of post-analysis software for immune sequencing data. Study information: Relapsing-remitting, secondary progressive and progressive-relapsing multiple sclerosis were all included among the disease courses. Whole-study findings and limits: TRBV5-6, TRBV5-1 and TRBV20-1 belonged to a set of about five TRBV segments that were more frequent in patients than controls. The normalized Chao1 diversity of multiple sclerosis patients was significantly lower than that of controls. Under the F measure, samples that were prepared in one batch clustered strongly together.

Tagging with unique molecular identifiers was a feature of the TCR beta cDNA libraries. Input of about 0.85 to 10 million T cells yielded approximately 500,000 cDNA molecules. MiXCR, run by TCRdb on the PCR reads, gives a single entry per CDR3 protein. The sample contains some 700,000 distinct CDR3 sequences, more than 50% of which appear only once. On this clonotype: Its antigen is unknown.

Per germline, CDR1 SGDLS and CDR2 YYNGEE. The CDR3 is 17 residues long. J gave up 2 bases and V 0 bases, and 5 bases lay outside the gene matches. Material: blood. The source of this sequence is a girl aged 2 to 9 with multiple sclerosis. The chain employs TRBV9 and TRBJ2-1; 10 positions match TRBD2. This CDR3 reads CASSVVSSGGPYNEQFF. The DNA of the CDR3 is TGTGCCAGCAGCGTAGTGAGTAGCGGGGGGCCCTACAATGAGCAGTTCTTC.